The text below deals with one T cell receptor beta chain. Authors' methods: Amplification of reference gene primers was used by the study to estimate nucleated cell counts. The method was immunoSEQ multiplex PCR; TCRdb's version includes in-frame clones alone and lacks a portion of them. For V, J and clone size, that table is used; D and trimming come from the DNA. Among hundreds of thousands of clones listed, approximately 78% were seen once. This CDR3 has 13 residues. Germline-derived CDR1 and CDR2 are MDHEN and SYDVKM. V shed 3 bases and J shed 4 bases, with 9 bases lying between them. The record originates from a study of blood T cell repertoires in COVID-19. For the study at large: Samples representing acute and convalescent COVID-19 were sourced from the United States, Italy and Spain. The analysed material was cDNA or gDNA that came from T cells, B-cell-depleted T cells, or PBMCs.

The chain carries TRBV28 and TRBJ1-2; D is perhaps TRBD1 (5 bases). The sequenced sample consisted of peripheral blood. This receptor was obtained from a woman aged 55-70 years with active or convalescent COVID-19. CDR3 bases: TGTGCCAGCAGTTTTTCAGGGCCCTATGGCTACACCTTC. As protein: CASSFSGPYGYTF.